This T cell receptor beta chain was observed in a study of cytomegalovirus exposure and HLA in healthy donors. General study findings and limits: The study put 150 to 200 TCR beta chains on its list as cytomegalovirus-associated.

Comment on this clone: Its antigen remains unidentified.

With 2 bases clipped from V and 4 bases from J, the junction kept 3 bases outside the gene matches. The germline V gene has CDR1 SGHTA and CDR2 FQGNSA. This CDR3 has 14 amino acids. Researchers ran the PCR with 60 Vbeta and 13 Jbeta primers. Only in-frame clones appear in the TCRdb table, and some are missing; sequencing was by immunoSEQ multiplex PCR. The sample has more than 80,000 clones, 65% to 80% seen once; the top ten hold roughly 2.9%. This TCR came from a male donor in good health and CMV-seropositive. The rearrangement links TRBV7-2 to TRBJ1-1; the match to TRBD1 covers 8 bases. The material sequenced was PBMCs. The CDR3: CASSLTGGGTEAFF. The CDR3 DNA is TGTGCCAGCAGCTTAACAGGGGGGGGCACTGAAGCTTTCTTT.